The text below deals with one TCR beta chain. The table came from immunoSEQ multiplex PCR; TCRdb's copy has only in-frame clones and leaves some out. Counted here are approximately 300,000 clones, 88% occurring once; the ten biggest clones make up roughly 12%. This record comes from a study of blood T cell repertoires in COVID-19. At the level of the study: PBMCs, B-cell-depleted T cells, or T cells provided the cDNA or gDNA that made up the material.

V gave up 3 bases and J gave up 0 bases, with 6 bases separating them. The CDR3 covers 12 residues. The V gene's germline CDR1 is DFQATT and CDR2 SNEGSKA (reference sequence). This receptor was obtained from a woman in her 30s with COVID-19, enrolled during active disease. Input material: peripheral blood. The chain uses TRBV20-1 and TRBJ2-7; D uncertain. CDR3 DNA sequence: TGCAGTGCTAGTTGGGCCTCCTACGAGCAGTACTTC. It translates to CSASWASYEQYF.